The 14 T cell receptor beta chains listed next were all sequenced from one sample in a study of blood T cells in healthy people across ages. A second roughly 6 to 11 cycle PCR used barcoded and J-beta primers. Using its own MiXCR run on the 5' RACE reads, TCRdb lists one record per CDR3 protein. Here the sample spans around 870,000 distinct CDR3 sequences, more than 25% being singletons. The sample taken for sequencing was blood. The receptors here all came from a woman of 80 years or more in good health.

The V gene is TRBV7-9, the J gene TRBJ1-1; D remains ambiguous. This CDR3 region has 12 residues. Trimming removed 3 bases from V and 5 bases from J, with 7 bases in between. Per germline, CDR1 SEHNR and CDR2 FQNEAQ (reference sequence). The CDR3 is CASSFLETEAFF. As DNA, the CDR3 is TGTGCCAGCAGCTTTCTGGAGACTGAAGCTTTCTTT.

This clonotype was counted only a few times. The chain links TRBV25-1 to TRBJ1-2; 7 bases agree with TRBD1. V lost 2 bases and J lost 4; bases outside the gene matches: 7. CDR1 is MGHDK and CDR2 is SYGVNS in the germline V gene. The CDR3 runs to 15 residues. The DNA for the CDR3 is TGTGCCAGCAGTGAAGCGAACAGGGGTCCCTATGGCTACACCTTC. It translates to CASSEANRGPYGYTF.

This clonotype was detected only a few times. Possible read error: a much larger clone is one base away. The V gene is TRBV7-9, the J gene TRBJ2-7; D not certain. The V and J ends lost 3 bases and 7 bases respectively, with 13 bases between them. This CDR3 region has 13 residues. Per the germline V gene, CDR1 is SEHNR and CDR2 is FQNEAQ (reference sequence). CDR3 region: CASSFYQTDEQYF. The CDR3 DNA is TGTGCCAGCAGCTTCTATCAGACCGATGAGCAGTACTTC.

This clonotype was recorded only once. In DNA, the CDR3 is TGTGCCAGCAGACCAGGGACAAGCAACAATGAGCAGTTCTTC. Its protein is CASRPGTSNNEQFF. The chain uses TRBV12-3 or TRBV12-4 and TRBJ2-1; perhaps TRBD1 as D (6 bases). This CDR3 has 14 residues. V was trimmed by 6 bases and J by 5 bases, leaving 14 bases between them.

This clonotype occurred a few times. This rearrangement joins TRBV7-2 to TRBJ1-1; D might be TRBD1 (5 bases). Trimming stripped 3 bases from V and 3 bases from J, with 14 bases between. This CDR3 region has 15 residues. Germline V gene data show CDR1 as SGHTA and CDR2 as FQGNSA. CDR3: CASSLKGWGDTEAFF. In DNA, the CDR3 is TGTGCCAGCAGCTTGAAAGGGTGGGGCGACACTGAAGCTTTCTTT.

With respect to this clonotype: Germline and junction disagree at one end, which may indicate a read error. The rearrangement links TRBV11-2 to TRBJ2-4; a weak D match, TRBD2 (5 bases). Germline-derived CDR1 and CDR2 are SGHAT and FQNNGV. This CDR3 has 17 amino acids. CDR3 in DNA: TGTGCCAACAGCTTACGGGATCTGAGACACCTACTCGGGGAGCAGTACTTC. Its protein product is CANSLRDLRHLLGEQYF. Full variable domain (rest looked up from reference TRBV11-2 and TRBJ2-4): EAGVAQSPRYKIIEKRQSVAFWCNPISGHATLYWYQQILGQGPKLLIQFQNNGVVDDSQLPKDRFSAERLKGVDSTLKIQPAKLEDSAVYLCANSLRDLRHLLGEQYFGAGTRLSVL.

This clonotype occurred many times. CDR3 DNA: TGTGCCAGCAGTTCTCCGGGACTGCTATTCGACTATGGCTACACCTTC. Its protein product is CASSSPGLLFDYGYTF. The gene calls are TRBV7-9 and TRBJ1-2, with a possible D match to TRBD1 (5 bases). The V gene's germline CDR1 is SEHNR and CDR2 FQNEAQ (reference sequence). The CDR3 consists of 16 residues. V lost 6 bases, J lost 3 bases, and 20 bases lay in between.

This clonotype has a count of ten or more. V usage is TRBV6-2 or TRBV6-3 and J usage is TRBJ2-3, with 11 bases fitting TRBD2. Germline loops: CDR1 MNHEY, CDR2 SVGEGT. The CDR3 has 19 amino acids. V shed 4 bases, J shed 1 base, and the junction held 13 bases outside the gene matches. This CDR3 reads CASSFSLVLAGGRTDTQYF. In DNA form, the CDR3 reads TGTGCCAGCAGTTTCTCCCTTGTTCTAGCGGGGGGTCGCACAGATACGCAGTATTTT.

V and J are TRBV5-1 and TRBJ1-2; D gene unclear. Germline CDR1 and CDR2: SGHRS and YFSETQ. This CDR3 has 15 amino acids. Between the trimmed V and J ends, which lost 2 bases and 3 bases, there was a span of 14 bases. CDR3 protein: CASSFRPTGDYGYTF. The CDR3 DNA sequence: TGCGCCAGCAGCTTCCGACCCACCGGGGACTATGGCTACACCTTC.

The V and J genes are TRBV11-2 and TRBJ2-1; 13 bases map to TRBD2. The germline V gene has CDR1 SGHAT and CDR2 FQNNGV. The V and J ends lost 2 bases and 3 bases, in that order; junction bases with no gene match: 19. The CDR3 is 22 residues long. The CDR3 region has the DNA TGTGCCAGCAGCTTACTCCGGGGGATTGGTATACTAGCGGGGGGGAGCTACAATGAGCAGTTCTTC. This codes for CASSLLRGIGILAGGSYNEQFF.

This clonotype has only a few counts. V gene TRBV15 combines with J gene TRBJ1-1; unclear D gene. CDR1 LNHNV and CDR2 YYDKDF come from the germline V gene (reference sequence). CDR3 length equals 16 residues. V lost 0 bases and J lost 4, with 15 bases in between. CDR3 residues: CATSRDPNSLLTEAFF. CDR3 bases: TGTGCCACCAGCAGAGATCCGAACTCACTGCTCACTGAAGCTTTCTTT. Drawing the rest from reference TRBV15 and TRBJ1-1, the complete variable domain is DAMVIQNPRYQVTQFGKPVTLSCSQTLNHNVMYWYQQKSSQAPKLLFHYYDKDFNNEADTPDNFQSRRPNTSFCFLDIRSPGLGDTAMYLCATSRDPNSLLTEAFFGQGTRLTVV.

This clonotype was found many times. The gene calls are TRBV10-3 and TRBJ1-5; TRBD1 matches at 7 bases. This CDR3 is built from 16 residues. V shed 2 bases, J shed 4 bases, and the junction held 8 bases outside the gene matches. From germline, CDR1 is ENHRY and CDR2 SYGVKD. CDR3 loop: CAISEHGGQNNQPQHF. The CDR3 DNA sequence: TGTGCCATCAGTGAGCATGGGGGACAGAATAATCAGCCCCAGCATTTT.

This clonotype was picked up a small number of times. The chain links TRBV7-3 to TRBJ2-1, with TRBD2 matching 10 bases. The germline CDR1 and CDR2 sequences are SGHTA and FQGTGA. CDR3 length: 15 residues. V gave up 5 bases and J gave up 8 bases; unmatched junction bases: 9. The CDR3 region is CASSPGLAVYDEQFF. CDR3 in DNA: TGTGCCAGCAGCCCCGGACTAGCGGTTTACGATGAGCAGTTCTTC.

This clonotype has at least ten counts. The gene calls are TRBV6-2 or TRBV6-3 and TRBJ2-3; D is undetermined. CDR3 size: 13 residues. Germline assignment: CDR1 MNHEY and CDR2 SVGEGT. V lost 9 bases and J lost 9, with 19 bases in between. In DNA form, the CDR3 reads TGTGCCAGTAACCGGGTGGTCGTTGACACGCAGTATTTT. The encoded protein is CASNRVVVDTQYF.